The 9 T cell receptor beta chains below were found in one sample sequenced in a study of CD8+CD57+ T cells in acquired aplastic anemia. The sequenced patients had an expansion of CD8+CD57+ cells seen by flow cytometry. It was genomic DNA that served as the template for profiling TCR beta VDJ and CDR3. TCRdb analysed the reads with MiXCR anew, one entry per CDR3 protein. The table lists about 290,000 distinct CDR3 sequences, roughly 59% of them singletons, with under 1.5% in the top ten. Source material: sorted CD4+, CD8+, or CD8+CD57+ T cells (not recorded which) from PBMCs. The receptors were sampled from a human donor with aplastic anemia.

The V and J genes are TRBV19 and TRBJ1-5; D gene uncertain. Germline V gene data show CDR1 as LNHDA and CDR2 as SQIVND (reference sequence). The CDR3 loop spans 13 amino acids. V dropped 10 bases and J dropped 14 bases, with 24 bases sitting between them. CDR3 sequence reads: CATSRRRTDPEHF. The CDR3 DNA reads as TGTGCCACCTCCCGGAGGCGGACCGACCCCGAGCATTTT.

This clonotype was observed many times. This rearrangement joins TRBV5-1 to TRBJ2-2; 7 bases align to TRBD1. CDR3 size: 16 residues. Germline V CDR1 and CDR2: SGHRS, YFSETQ. Trimming took 3 bases from V and 0 from J; bases not matched to a gene: 5. The CDR3 reads CASSSTGEPNTGELFF. DNA for the CDR3: TGCGCCAGCAGCTCCACAGGGGAACCGAACACCGGGGAGCTGTTTTTT.

There are a few counts of this clonotype. The J gene is TRBJ1-5, the V gene TRBV12-3 or TRBV12-4, with D hard to call. The V end was cut by 3 bases, the J end by 1 base, with 13 bases between. The CDR3 covers 16 residues. The CDR3 is CASSFRREMSNQPQHF. The CDR3 region has the DNA TGTGCCAGCAGTTTCCGGAGGGAAATGAGCAATCAGCCCCAGCATTTT.

This chain uses TRBV5-1 with TRBJ2-1; 14 bases fit TRBD2. The V and J ends lost 4 bases and 2 bases, in that order; junction bases with no gene match: 14. The CDR3 loop spans 20 amino acids. Germline lookup yields CDR1 SGHRS and CDR2 YFSETQ. CDR3 sequence reads: CASSPVGTSGSRVAYNEQFF. In DNA, the CDR3 is TGCGCCAGCAGCCCAGTCGGGACTAGCGGGAGTAGGGTGGCCTACAATGAGCAGTTCTTC. The variable domain in full, with the rest retrieved from reference TRBV5-1 and TRBJ2-1, is KAGVTQTPRYLIKTRGQQVTLSCSPISGHRSVSWYQQTPGQGLQFLFEYFSETQRNKGNFPGRFSGRQFSNSRSEMNVSTLELGDSALYLCASSPVGTSGSRVAYNEQFFGPGTRLTVL.

V is TRBV20-1 and J is TRBJ1-5, with 9 bases lining up with TRBD1. The CDR3 contains 16 residues. Germline V lookup: CDR1 DFQATT, CDR2 SNEGSKA (reference sequence). V trimming: 6 bases; J trimming: 6 bases; junction bases outside the gene matches: 15. The CDR3 protein is CSASTGGTGIRQPQHF. The CDR3 nucleotides are TGCAGTGCGTCGACAGGGGGGACAGGGATCCGTCAGCCCCAGCATTTT.

This clonotype was detected many times. The rearrangement joins TRBV12-3 or TRBV12-4 to TRBJ1-2, with D possibly being TRBD1 (6 bases). Trimming stripped 6 bases from V and 3 bases from J, with 11 bases between. The CDR3 sequence is 13 residues long. CDR3 sequence reads: CASSQGFDYGYTF. The CDR3 DNA follows: TGTGCCAGCAGCCAGGGGTTCGACTATGGCTACACCTTC.

The V call is TRBV7-2, the J call TRBJ1-5; maybe TRBD1 (6 bases). V lost 7 bases and J lost 5, with 15 bases in between. Germline assignment: CDR1 SGHTA and CDR2 FQGNSA. The CDR3 has 14 amino acids. This chain's CDR3 is CASNSGQYDQPQHF. In DNA, the CDR3 is TGTGCCAGCAACTCTGGACAGTACGATCAGCCCCAGCATTTT.

In this sample, this clonotype turned up many times. CDR3 amino acids: CSASTGSTDTQYF. CDR3 nucleotide sequence: TGCAGTGCTTCTACAGGGAGCACAGATACGCAGTATTTT. The chain combines TRBV20-1 with TRBJ2-3; D possibly corresponds to TRBD1 (6 bases). Trimming pared 5 bases from V and 0 bases from J, leaving 9 bases between. The length of the CDR3 is 13 residues. Germline values: CDR1 DFQATT, CDR2 SNEGSKA (reference sequence).

The V and J genes are TRBV2 and TRBJ2-5, with 12 bases lining up with TRBD2. From germline, CDR1 is SNHLY and CDR2 FYNNEI. This CDR3 is built from 16 residues. V trimming: 4 bases; J trimming: 5 bases; junction bases outside the gene matches: 8. The CDR3 spells CASSVSSGRASETQYF. As DNA, the CDR3 is TGTGCCAGCAGTGTGTCTAGCGGGAGGGCCTCGGAGACCCAGTACTTC.